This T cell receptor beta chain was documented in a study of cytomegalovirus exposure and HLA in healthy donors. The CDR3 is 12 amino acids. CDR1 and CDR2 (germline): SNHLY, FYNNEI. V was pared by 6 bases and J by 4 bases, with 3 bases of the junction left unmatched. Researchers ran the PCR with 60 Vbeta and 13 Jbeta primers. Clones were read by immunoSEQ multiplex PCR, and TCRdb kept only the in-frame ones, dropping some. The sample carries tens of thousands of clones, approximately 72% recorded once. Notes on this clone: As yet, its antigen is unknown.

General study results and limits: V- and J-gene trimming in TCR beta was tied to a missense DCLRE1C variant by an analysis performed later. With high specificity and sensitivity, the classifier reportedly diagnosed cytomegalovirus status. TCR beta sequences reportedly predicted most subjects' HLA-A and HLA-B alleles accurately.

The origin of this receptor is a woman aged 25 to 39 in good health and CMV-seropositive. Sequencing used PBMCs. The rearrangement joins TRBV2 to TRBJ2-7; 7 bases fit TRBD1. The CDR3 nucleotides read TGTGCCAGCAGGGACAGGCTTTACGAGCAGTACTTC. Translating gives CASRDRLYEQYF.